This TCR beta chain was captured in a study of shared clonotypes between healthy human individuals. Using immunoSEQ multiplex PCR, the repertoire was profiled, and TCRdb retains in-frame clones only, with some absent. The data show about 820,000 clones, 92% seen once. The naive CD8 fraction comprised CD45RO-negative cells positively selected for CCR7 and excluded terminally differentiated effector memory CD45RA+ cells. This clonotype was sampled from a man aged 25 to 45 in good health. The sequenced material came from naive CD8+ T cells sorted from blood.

Written as DNA, the CDR3 is TGTGCCACCCGCGATGTAGCGGGAGTCCACGAGCAGTACTTC. Translating it yields CATRDVAGVHEQYF. This chain connects TRBV27 to TRBJ2-7; 9 bases are a match to TRBD2. Germline V gene data show CDR1 as MNHEY and CDR2 as SMNVEV (reference sequence). The CDR3 consists of 14 residues. The trim removed 10 bases at V and 5 bases at J, leaving 12 bases unmatched.